The clone carrying this T cell receptor (beta chain) was seen repeatedly, ten times or more. Its antigen is unidentified. The sample originates from a study of early T cells in non-severe SARS-CoV-2 infection. Study context: From unsorted whole blood, bulk RNA was sequenced, and the chains remained unpaired.

Findings and limits, study-wide: VDJdb matching skewed toward anti-spike CD8 responses, missing private and CD4 specificities.

Germline CDR1 is LGHNA and CDR2 is YSLEER. This CDR3 is 15 amino acids long. With 0 bases removed from V and 1 base from J, the gap between germline ends came to 9 bases. Individual cDNA molecules were tagged with unique molecular identifiers. TCRdb called the 5' RACE reads again in MiXCR, with one record for every CDR3 protein. The sample includes approximately 70,000 distinct CDR3 sequences, 9.5% to 15% seen only once; the top ten take about a sixth. The receptor was isolated from an adult who was a healthcare worker with PCR-confirmed SARS-CoV-2 infection or an uninfected control (not recorded which). The donor label of this sample is uncertain. This chain uses TRBV4-3 with TRBJ1-1; D not certain. Material: whole blood, obtained at baseline. CDR3 region: CASSQDTLRNTEAFF. As DNA, the CDR3 is TGCGCCAGCAGCCAAGACACCCTAAGGAACACTGAAGCTTTCTTT.